A selection of T cell receptor beta chains follows, all from one sample in a study of T-cell reconstitution after alpha-beta-depleted transplantation in children. TCRdb analysed the PCR reads with MiXCR anew, one entry per CDR3 protein. Here the sample spans around 440,000 distinct CDR3 sequences, about 10% being singletons. Material: PBMCs, obtained before TCRalphabeta/CD19-depleted stem cell transplant. These receptors were taken from a child aged 2 to 10 with inherited bone marrow failure, due to receive a stem cell transplant. CDR3s include the opening cysteine and the closing phenylalanine or tryptophan. The order of the fields is D gene, clone size, V gene, J gene, CDR3 length, CDR3 protein, CDR3 DNA. A D gene is named only where the DNA matches it firmly. Not every row has a clone size; where given, it reads once, few, many or a size class.

NA	many	TRBV12-3/TRBV12-4	TRBJ1-5	14	CASSSDSSNQPQHF	TGTGCCAGCAGTTCTGACAGTAGCAATCAGCCCCAGCATTTT
TRBD1	many	TRBV7-2	TRBJ1-4	14	CASSRSDRDEKLFF	TGTGCCAGCAGCCGGAGCGACAGGGATGAAAAACTGTTTTTT
NA	many	TRBV7-8	TRBJ2-2	15	CASSLLQPNTGELFF	TGTGCCAGCAGCTTACTGCAGCCCAACACCGGGGAGCTGTTTTTT
NA	many	TRBV5-1	TRBJ1-4	14	CASSFLGGGEKLFF	TGCGCCAGCAGCTTTTTGGGAGGGGGTGAAAAACTGTTTTTT
TRBD2	many	TRBV3-1	TRBJ2-5	13	CASINGREETQYF	TGTGCCAGCATTAACGGGAGGGAAGAGACCCAGTACTTC
NA	many	TRBV3-1	TRBJ2-7	12	CASSQLSYEQYF	TGTGCCAGCAGCCAATTGTCCTACGAGCAGTACTTC
TRBD2	few	TRBV6-2/TRBV6-3	TRBJ2-1	19	CASSYSPGTSGRTSNEQFF	TGTGCCAGCAGTTACTCTCCTGGGACTAGCGGGAGGACCTCCAATGAGCAGTTCTTC
NA	few	TRBV4-3	TRBJ1-1	16	CASSQRWGGAVAEAFF	TGCGCCAGCAGCCAGAGGTGGGGAGGGGCGGTAGCTGAAGCTTTCTTT
TRBD1	many	TRBV7-2	TRBJ1-5	13	CASTDRGNQPQHF	TGTGCCAGCACGGACAGGGGGAATCAGCCCCAGCATTTT
NA	many	TRBV28	TRBJ2-7	15	CASSKGPLGSYEQYF	TGTGCCAGCAGCAAGGGACCCCTGGGCTCCTACGAGCAGTACTTC
NA	many	TRBV7-2	TRBJ2-2	16	CASSRQGLPNTGELFF	TGTGCCAGCAGCCGTCAGGGGTTGCCGAACACCGGGGAGCTGTTTTTT
NA	many	TRBV20-1	TRBJ2-3	15	CSARDRVLSTDTQYF	TGCAGTGCTAGAGATCGCGTACTCTCCACAGATACGCAGTATTTT
NA	many	TRBV7-9	TRBJ2-3	15	CASSFDSLRGDTQYF	TGTGCCAGCAGTTTCGACAGTCTTCGCGGAGATACGCAGTATTTT
NA	many	TRBV7-9	TRBJ2-7	15	CASSSQPGPPYEQYF	TGTGCCAGCAGCTCCCAACCGGGCCCTCCCTACGAGCAGTACTTC
NA	many	TRBV27	TRBJ1-5	14	CASSLVGGNQPQHF	TGTGCCAGCAGCTTGGTTGGGGGCAATCAGCCCCAGCATTTT
NA	few	TRBV29-1	TRBJ2-5	14	CSVEDVGRRETQYF	TGCAGCGTTGAAGATGTAGGGAGGCGGGAGACCCAGTACTTC
NA	many	TRBV4-3	TRBJ2-1	12	CASSQIGNEQFF	TGCGCCAGCAGCCAAATCGGGAATGAGCAGTTCTTC
NA	many	TRBV12-3/TRBV12-4	TRBJ2-5	14	CASSFRFNMETQYF	TGTGCCAGCAGTTTTCGGTTTAACATGGAGACCCAGTACTTC
TRBD1	few	TRBV19	TRBJ1-5	14	CASTDGTGDQPQHF	TGTGCCAGTACTGACGGGACAGGGGATCAGCCCCAGCATTTT
TRBD2	many	TRBV29-1	TRBJ2-2	17	CSVEGTSGVQDTGELFF	TGCAGCGTTGAGGGGACTAGCGGGGTCCAGGACACCGGGGAGCTGTTTTTT
NA	NA	TRBV3-1	TRBJ2-5	17	CASSQDLAGGLEETQYF	TGTGCCAGCAGCCAAGACCTCGCAGGGGGGTTGGAAGAGACCCAGTACTTC
NA	few	TRBV21-1	TRBJ2-7	14	CASSNFDRMYEQYF	TGTGCCAGCAGCAACTTTGACAGGATGTACGAGCAGTACTTC
NA	few	TRBV12-3/TRBV12-4	TRBJ2-5	13	CASSFLVQETQYF	TGTGCCAGCAGTTTTCTCGTCCAAGAGACCCAGTACTTC
TRBD1	many	TRBV10-3	TRBJ2-5	13	CAAGDRVQETQYF	TGTGCCGCCGGCGACAGGGTCCAAGAGACCCAGTACTTC
NA	many	TRBV29-1	TRBJ2-3	13	CSVLVWGPDTQYF	TGCAGCGTTTTGGTTTGGGGCCCAGATACGCAGTATTTT
NA	NA	TRBV4-3	TRBJ2-1	16	CASSQKGQRSYNEQFF	TGCGCCAGCAGCCAAAAAGGACAGCGCAGTTACAATGAGCAGTTCTTC
TRBD2	many	TRBV15	TRBJ2-3	17	CATSRVRLAGVMDTQYF	TGTGCCACCAGCAGAGTAAGGCTAGCGGGAGTTATGGATACGCAGTATTTT
TRBD2	few	TRBV9	TRBJ2-1	17	CASSPQWETSGRHEQFF	TGTGCCAGCAGCCCCCAATGGGAGACTAGCGGGAGGCATGAGCAGTTCTTC
TRBD1	few	TRBV28	TRBJ2-2	15	CASRWDSDGSGELFF	TGTGCCAGCAGATGGGACAGCGATGGGTCCGGGGAGCTGTTTTTT
NA	many	TRBV18	TRBJ2-5	15	CASSPLPSEQETQYF	TGTGCCAGCTCACCTCTTCCTAGCGAACAAGAGACCCAGTACTTC
TRBD2	many	TRBV20-1	TRBJ2-7	17	CSARDLGLAGGSYEQYF	TGCAGTGCTAGAGATCTGGGACTAGCGGGAGGTTCCTACGAGCAGTACTTC
TRBD2	many	TRBV28	TRBJ2-1	13	CATALASGKDRFF	TGTGCCACCGCCCTTGCTAGCGGGAAAGATCGGTTCTTC
NA	many	TRBV29-1	TRBJ1-3	12	CSGGTQGNTIYF	TGCAGCGGGGGGACCCAAGGAAACACCATATATTTT
NA	many	TRBV3-1	TRBJ1-2	15	CASSQDGAGPYGYTF	TGTGCCAGCAGCCAAGATGGTGCAGGGCCCTATGGCTACACCTTC
NA	many	TRBV4-3	TRBJ1-6	15	CASSQYDRSNSPLHF	TGCGCCAGCAGCCAATATGACAGATCTAATTCACCCCTCCACTTT
TRBD1	many	TRBV9	TRBJ1-2	15	CASSVVEGADYGYTF	TGTGCCAGCAGCGTAGTGGAGGGGGCGGACTATGGCTACACCTTC
NA	many	TRBV29-1	TRBJ1-1	13	CSVEAQGYVEAFF	TGCAGCGTTGAAGCACAGGGATATGTTGAAGCTTTCTTT
TRBD2	many	TRBV7-9	TRBJ2-5	17	CASSFLRGGRAQETQYF	TGTGCCAGCAGCTTTCTAAGGGGCGGGAGGGCCCAAGAGACCCAGTACTTC
TRBD1	many	TRBV20-1	TRBJ1-1	13	CSAWDSGDTEAFF	TGCAGTGCTTGGGACAGTGGAGACACTGAAGCTTTCTTT
NA	many	TRBV12-3/TRBV12-4	TRBJ1-1	13	CASSLYLTDQAFF	TGTGCCAGCAGTTTATACTTGACAGACCAAGCTTTCTTT
NA	many	TRBV12-3/TRBV12-4	TRBJ2-4	17	CASSSYRAQLAKNIQYF	TGTGCCAGCAGCTCCTACAGGGCTCAACTAGCCAAAAACATTCAGTACTTC
TRBD2	many	TRBV5-1	TRBJ2-5	16	CASSLGTSGSLETQYF	TGCGCCAGCAGCCTGGGGACTAGCGGGAGCTTGGAGACCCAGTACTTC
NA	many	TRBV24-1	TRBJ2-3	17	CATSESFDISFTDTQYF	TGTGCCACCAGTGAGTCCTTTGACATTTCATTCACAGATACGCAGTATTTT
NA	many	TRBV30	TRBJ2-7	13	CAWIGGPNYEQYF	TGTGCCTGGATTGGTGGCCCGAACTACGAGCAGTACTTC
NA	many	TRBV5-1	TRBJ1-1	14	CASSLEGSNTEAFF	TGCGCCAGCAGCTTGGAAGGCTCGAACACTGAAGCTTTCTTT
TRBD2	many	TRBV29-1	TRBJ2-3	16	CSVESGTSGGEDTQYF	TGCAGCGTGGAATCCGGGACTAGCGGGGGGGAAGATACGCAGTATTTT
NA	few	TRBV11-2	TRBJ2-7	13	CASRSRENYEQYF	TGTGCCAGCAGGTCCCGGGAAAACTACGAGCAGTACTTC
TRBD1	few	TRBV6-1	TRBJ2-6	19	CASSISGTGAYSGANVLTF	TGTGCCAGCAGTATCTCCGGGACAGGGGCTTATTCTGGGGCCAACGTCCTGACTTTC
TRBD1	NA	TRBV20-1	TRBJ2-1	13	CSASGTGPNEQFF	TGCAGTGCTTCCGGGACAGGGCCCAATGAGCAGTTCTTC
NA	many	TRBV4-3	TRBJ2-2	14	CASSQLTGTGELFF	TGCGCCAGCAGCCAACTGACCGGCACCGGGGAGCTGTTTTTT
NA	many	TRBV7-9	TRBJ2-7	13	CASSGERTYEQYF	TGTGCCAGCTCCGGGGAGCGAACCTACGAGCAGTACTTC
NA	NA	TRBV7-7	TRBJ2-1	15	CASSFGLTTADEQFF	TGTGCCAGCAGCTTCGGTCTGACGACCGCGGATGAGCAGTTCTTC
NA	NA	TRBV11-2	TRBJ2-5	15	CASSLVLTSQETQYF	TGTGCCAGCAGCTTAGTTTTGACTTCTCAAGAGACCCAGTACTTC
NA	many	TRBV12-3/TRBV12-4	TRBJ2-1	13	CASSPGFNDEQFF	TGTGCCAGCAGTCCGGGGTTCAACGATGAGCAGTTCTTC
NA	NA	TRBV4-3	TRBJ2-1	13	CASSQASGALPFF	TGCGCCAGCAGCCAAGCGTCCGGGGCACTACCGTTCTTC
NA	many	TRBV5-1	TRBJ1-2	14	CASSLSSVPYGYTF	TGCGCCAGCAGCTTGTCTTCAGTACCCTATGGCTACACCTTC
TRBD1	NA	TRBV4-3	TRBJ1-1	17	CASSQADREELSTEAFF	TGCGCCAGCAGCCAAGCCGACAGGGAAGAGCTTAGCACTGAAGCTTTCTTT
NA	many	TRBV7-8	TRBJ2-7	14	CASSRSPSLNEQYF	TGTGCCAGCAGCCGGAGTCCGAGCCTGAACGAGCAGTACTTC
NA	many	TRBV20-1	TRBJ2-3	12	CSASTIGDTQYF	TGCAGTGCTAGTACTATCGGAGATACGCAGTATTTT
TRBD1	many	TRBV6-2/TRBV6-3	TRBJ2-7	14	CASSFPGGNYEQYF	TGTGCCAGCAGTTTCCCAGGGGGCAACTACGAGCAGTACTTC